The rows below give T cell receptor beta chains drawn from one sample of a study of cytomegalovirus exposure and HLA in healthy donors. This table comes from immunoSEQ multiplex PCR, and its TCRdb copy is limited to in-frame clones, with some not included. The data show about 100,000 clones, around 80% seen once. Specimen: PBMCs. These receptors all stem from a man under 40 in good health and CMV-seronegative. CDR3s include the opening cysteine and the closing phenylalanine or tryptophan. The D gene is left open where the match is weak.

d_call,v_call,cdr3_length,j_call,cdr3_nt,cdr3_aa
.,TRBV9,11,TRBJ2-7,TGTGCCAGCAGCGTAGGAGGGGAGCAGTACTTC,CASSVGGEQYF
TRBD1,TRBV13,15,TRBJ1-1,TGTGCCAGCAGCTTCAGGGGGCCGTTTGACACTGAAGCTTTCTTT,CASSFRGPFDTEAFF
.,TRBV5-6,14,TRBJ1-2,TGTGCCAGCAGCTTGGTTGCGACAACCTATGGCTACACCTTC,CASSLVATTYGYTF
.,TRBV7-6,15,TRBJ1-5,TGTGCCAGCAGCTTAGCTAGTAATAGCAATCAGCCCCAGCATTTT,CASSLASNSNQPQHF
.,TRBV10-2,12,TRBJ1-2,TGCGCCAGCAGACAGGAGCGGGATGGCTACACCTTC,CASRQERDGYTF
.,TRBV27,16,TRBJ2-3,TGTGCCAGCAGTTTAAACCCGAGGGCGAGTCTGGATACGCAGTATTTT,CASSLNPRASLDTQYF
TRBD1,TRBV18,14,TRBJ1-2,TGTGCCAGCTCACCAGCACAGGGGGCGCTTGGCTACACCTTC,CASSPAQGALGYTF
.,TRBV30,16,TRBJ2-6,TGTGCCTGGAGTGTATCCTTCCCCTCTGGGGCCAACGTCCTGACTTTC,CAWSVSFPSGANVLTF
.,TRBV11-2,20,TRBJ1-2,TGTGCCAGCAGCTTAGATCGAACCCAGGCGCCTCTCCTACCTAACTATGGCTACACCTTC,CASSLDRTQAPLLPNYGYTF
.,TRBV28,12,TRBJ1-5,TGTGCCAGCAGTCTCAGGGATCAGCCCCAGCATTTT,CASSLRDQPQHF
TRBD2,TRBV5-1,13,TRBJ2-3,TGCGCCAGCAGACGGGGGGGAGCGGATACGCAGTATTTT,CASRRGGADTQYF